A single sample is the source of the 19 T cell receptor beta chains below, sequenced in a study of patients and donors after allogeneic stem cell transplantation. TCRdb used MiXCR to reprocess the RT-PCR reads, holding one entry per CDR3 protein. The sample lists some 200,000 distinct CDR3 sequences, about 40% occurring once. Source material: blood, either unsorted or a sorted T cell fraction (not recorded which). These receptors all come from a human donor who was either an allogeneic HSCT recipient or a stem cell or donor lymphocyte infusion donor (not recorded which). It is not recorded whose cells these are; they may come from a transplant donor.

V usage is TRBV6-2 or TRBV6-3 and J usage is TRBJ2-7; possibly TRBD2 for D (5 bases). Trimming removed 6 bases from V and 6 bases from J, with 6 bases in between. Per germline, CDR1 MNHEY and CDR2 SVGEGT. The length of the CDR3 is 10 residues. CDR3 in amino acids: CASRGSEQYF. CDR3 coding DNA: TGTGCCAGCAGAGGGAGCGAGCAGTACTTC.

This clonotype was counted only a few times. V is TRBV5-1 and J is TRBJ1-2; D might be TRBD1 (6 bases). Germline CDR1 SGHRS, CDR2 YFSETQ. The V and J ends lost 6 bases and 6 bases respectively, with 21 bases between them. The CDR3 is 15 residues long. The CDR3 DNA reads as TGCGCCAGCACCTATCAGGGAAAAACAGGGAATGGCTACACCTTC. Amino acid sequence: CASTYQGKTGNGYTF.

The chain employs TRBV29-1 and TRBJ2-5; a weak D match, TRBD2 (6 bases). The germline gives CDR1 SQVTM, CDR2 ANQGSEA. Trimming cost V 3 bases and J 5 bases, with 10 bases left between them. This CDR3 has 12 amino acids. This chain's CDR3 is CSVDDAGETQYF. CDR3 sequence (DNA): TGCAGCGTTGACGACGCGGGGGAGACCCAGTACTTC.

A few counts support this clonotype. The gene calls are TRBV6-5 and TRBJ2-1; either TRBD1 or TRBD2 may supply D (5 bases each). The CDR3 length is 15 residues. V was cut by 5 bases and J by 4 bases, with 15 bases left in between. Germline values: CDR1 MNHEY, CDR2 SVGAGI. The CDR3 DNA reads as TGTGCCAGCAGTGCCCAAGGGACGGATTACAATGAGCAGTTCTTC. Translated, it gives CASSAQGTDYNEQFF.

V and J are TRBV5-1 and TRBJ1-4; 9 nucleotides align to TRBD1. This CDR3 contains 15 residues. V trimming: 3 bases; J trimming: 5 bases; junction bases outside the gene matches: 5. Germline V gene data show CDR1 as SGHRS and CDR2 as YFSETQ. CDR3 protein: CASSSWTGENEKLFF. The DNA for the CDR3 is TGCGCCAGCAGCTCCTGGACAGGGGAAAATGAAAAACTGTTTTTT.

A word on this clonotype: An end of the junction does not agree with germline; a read error may underlie this. The V gene is TRBV19, the J gene TRBJ1-1; no firm D call. This CDR3 region has 13 residues. Germline V gives CDR1 LNHDA, CDR2 SQIVND (reference sequence). CDR3 protein: CASRIAMNTEAFF. For the CDR3, the DNA is TGTGCCAGTAGGATAGCTATGAACACTGAAGCTTTCTTT. Based on the CDR3 plus reference TRBV19 and TRBJ1-1, the full variable domain is DGGITQSPKYLFRKEGQNVTLSCEQNLNHDAMYWYRQDPGQGLRLIYYSQIVNDFQKGDIAEGYSVSREKKESFPLTVTSAQKNPTAFYLCASRIAMNTEAFFGQGTRLTVV.

This clonotype appeared a few times. The chain has TRBV7-9 and TRBJ2-1, with 8 bases that match TRBD2. J gave up 8 bases and V 1 base, and 4 bases lay outside the gene matches. The germline V gene encodes CDR1 SEHNR and CDR2 FQNEAQ (reference sequence). This CDR3 has 14 amino acids. Here the CDR3 reads CASSLVLAAHEQFF. CDR3 nucleotide sequence: TGTGCCAGCAGCTTAGTACTAGCGGCCCATGAGCAGTTCTTC. Combining the CDR3 with reference TRBV7-9 and TRBJ2-1 gives the whole variable domain DTGVSQNPRHKITKRGQNVTFRCDPISEHNRLYWYRQTLGQGPEFLTYFQNEAQLEKSRLLSDRFSAERPKGSFSTLEIQRTEQGDSAMYLCASSLVLAAHEQFFGPGTRLTVL.

This clonotype has only a few counts. No DNA is shown, since the ends of the CDR3 on it are uncertain; the CDR3 is the one TCRdb lists. The chain uses TRBV21-1 and TRBJ2-7. TRBV21-1 is termed a pseudogene. Counting both end residues, the CDR3 totals 16 amino acids. The CDR3 reads CASSKVGHGSFYEQYF.

About this clonotype itself: At one end, the junction sequence differs from germline, possibly due to a read error. The V and J genes are TRBV6-6 and TRBJ2-4, with D possibly matching TRBD1 (5 bases). The CDR3 consists of 11 residues. Germline CDR1 MNHNY, CDR2 SVGAGI (reference sequence). Here the CDR3 DNA reads TGTGCCAGCAGCGTAGGGGCAATACGAACCTTC. Encoded protein: CASSVGAIRTF.

There are a few counts of this clonotype. The V call is TRBV29-1, the J call TRBJ1-2; D unclear. CDR1 is SQVTM, CDR2 ANQGSEA, per germline. Trimming shortened V by 0 bases and J by 4 bases, and 15 bases separated the two germline ends. The CDR3 length is 15 residues. CDR3 sequence (DNA): TGCAGCGTTGAAGATTTCGAGAGTCCCTTCTATGGCTACACCTTC. Translated: CSVEDFESPFYGYTF.

The sample holds a few counts of this clonotype. V is TRBV2 and J is TRBJ1-2; D gene unclear. Per germline, CDR1 SNHLY and CDR2 FYNNEI. Trimming cost V 6 bases and J 2 bases, with 13 bases left between them. This CDR3 has 14 residues. The CDR3 sequence: CASSAEGPNYGYTF. The DNA for the CDR3 is TGTGCCAGCAGCGCCGAGGGCCCCAACTATGGCTACACCTTC.

This clonotype was found a few times. V and J are TRBV4-3 and TRBJ1-6, with a weak D call TRBD1 (6 bases). The CDR3 has 16 residues. Trimming cost V 1 base and J 7 bases, with 14 bases left between them. Germline V gene lookup returns CDR1 LGHNA and CDR2 YSLEER. The CDR3 bases are TGCGCCAGCAGCCAAGTAGGGGGTGACAGGAATTCACCCCTCCACTTT. Its protein product is CASSQVGGDRNSPLHF.

In DNA form, the CDR3 reads TGCAGCGTTCTCGTCCCGGGACAGGGTGCGTACTTC. It specifies CSVLVPGQGAYF. The J gene is TRBJ2-7, the V gene TRBV29-1; 9 bases match TRBD1. The CDR3 sequence is 12 residues long. Germline V lookup: CDR1 SQVTM, CDR2 ANQGSEA. V dropped 5 bases and J dropped 12; count of bases not matched to a gene: 11.

This sequence joins TRBV7-9 and TRBJ2-2, with D possibly TRBD1 on 5 matching bases. The ends were cut back, 1 base at V and 4 bases at J, with 10 bases in the middle. The CDR3 has 15 amino acids. Germline loops: CDR1 SEHNR, CDR2 FQNEAQ (reference sequence). CDR3 region: CASSLVQAGTGELFF. CDR3 coding DNA: TGTGCCAGCAGCTTAGTACAGGCCGGCACCGGGGAGCTGTTTTTT.

V and J are TRBV27 and TRBJ2-1; TRBD1 matches at 9 bases. Germline CDR1 is MNHEY and CDR2 is SMNVEV (reference sequence). Trimming took 6 bases from V and 5 from J; bases not matched to a gene: 8. The CDR3 is 15 residues long. For the CDR3, the DNA is TGTGCCAGCAGCCCTACAGGGGGCATCGACAATGAGCAGTTCTTC. It is translated as CASSPTGGIDNEQFF.

This clonotype appeared a few times. The chain carries TRBV28 and TRBJ2-2; 11 bases match TRBD2. There are 20 residues in the CDR3. V was clipped by 1 base and J by 1 base; unmatched bases: 11. Germline V gene lookup returns CDR1 MDHEN and CDR2 SYDVKM. This CDR3 reads CASSLLPGTSGELNTGELFF. The CDR3 nucleotides read TGTGCCAGCAGTTTATTACCCGGGACTAGCGGCGAACTGAACACCGGGGAGCTGTTTTTT.

This chain uses TRBV27 with TRBJ2-7; maybe TRBD2 (6 bases). The V and J ends lost 4 bases and 6 bases respectively, with 13 bases between them. This CDR3 contains 13 residues. Per germline, CDR1 MNHEY and CDR2 SMNVEV (reference sequence). CDR3 sequence (DNA): TGTGCCAGCAGTTGGGGTCTAGCGTTCGAGCAGTACTTC. Translated, it gives CASSWGLAFEQYF.

The chain is built from TRBV20-1 and TRBJ2-1; TRBD2 is a possible D gene (5 bases). The CDR3 covers 13 residues. The germline V gene encodes CDR1 DFQATT and CDR2 SNEGSKA (reference sequence). V was shortened by 8 bases and J by 4 bases, with 15 bases between the two germline ends. CDR3 DNA: TGCAGTACCCCCTCCAGCGGTTACAATGAGCAGTTCTTC. This codes for CSTPSSGYNEQFF.

The CDR3 DNA reads as TGTGCCAGCAGCGAAAGATGGTCAGTGAACACTGAAGCTTTCTTT. Amino acids: CASSERWSVNTEAFF. The rearrangement links TRBV7-8 to TRBJ1-1; the D is unclear. This CDR3 is 15 amino acids long. Trimming took 5 bases from V and 0 from J, leaving 13 bases between them. CDR1 is SGHVS and CDR2 is FQNEAQ in the germline V gene.